Presented here are 16 T cell receptor beta chains from one specimen sequenced in a study of human T cells and chemical hapten exposure. Total RNA extraction was carried out from unfractionated whole blood. Each CDR3 protein is one row after TCRdb ran MiXCR on the 5' RACE reads. The sample shows 110,000 to 150,000 distinct CDR3 sequences, around 4.4% of them seen only once. Receptors were obtained from a female donor in good health.

This clonotype was seen ten or more times. The genes are TRBV29-1 and TRBJ2-3; no clear D gene. V lost 0 bases and J lost 10, with 17 bases in between. This CDR3 has 14 residues. Germline CDR1 SQVTM, CDR2 ANQGSEA. The CDR3 bases are TGCAGCGTTGAAGATTCAGCCGTGTGGGTTTCGCAGTATTTT. Translation gives CSVEDSAVWVSQYF.

V and J are TRBV6-2 or TRBV6-3 and TRBJ1-1; 8 bases align to TRBD1. Germline assignment: CDR1 MNHEY and CDR2 SVGEGT. The V gene end was trimmed by 0 bases and the J gene end by 3 bases; junction bases not matched to a gene: 12. This CDR3 is built from 18 residues. CDR3 nucleotides: TGTGCCAGCAGTTACTCCCTCTGGACAGGGTCGAGTGACACTGAAGCTTTCTTT. It yields the protein CASSYSLWTGSSDTEAFF.

The chain joins TRBV7-9 to TRBJ1-1; tentatively, D is TRBD1 (6 bases). Germline CDR1 and CDR2: SEHNR and FQNEAQ (reference sequence). The V gene lost 5 bases and the J gene lost 5 bases, with 12 bases spanning the gap. The CDR3 covers 13 residues. The CDR3 DNA follows: TGTGCCAGCAGCCCACAGGGTATGACTGAAGCTTTCTTT. Translated: CASSPQGMTEAFF.

This clonotype was detected ten times or more. This rearrangement joins TRBV5-1 to TRBJ1-1; perhaps TRBD1 as D (5 bases). Deletions cut 4 bases from V and 5 bases from J, with 21 bases between. The CDR3 has 16 residues. The germline V gene has CDR1 SGHRS and CDR2 YFSETQ. The CDR3 nucleotides are TGCGCCAGCAGCCCGGAAGGGCAGGGCGACCGAACTGAAGCTTTCTTT. Its translation: CASSPEGQGDRTEAFF.

This clonotype was counted many times. The J gene is TRBJ2-7, the V gene TRBV6-5, with 8 bases fitting TRBD1. This CDR3 comprises 19 residues. V was pared by 1 base and J by 2 bases, with 16 bases of the junction left unmatched. Germline V lookup: CDR1 MNHEY, CDR2 SVGAGI. The CDR3 reads CASSYFPSLGQGQTYEQYF. The CDR3 nucleotides read TGTGCCAGCAGTTACTTCCCGTCACTCGGACAGGGTCAGACCTACGAGCAGTACTTC.

The chain recombines TRBV7-2 with TRBJ1-5; TRBD1 is a possible D gene (5 bases). Germline CDR1 and CDR2: SGHTA and FQGNSA. The V gene lost 3 bases and the J gene lost 7 bases, with 16 bases spanning the gap. The length of the CDR3 is 15 residues. Written as DNA, the CDR3 is TGTGCCAGCAGCTTCGGAGGCCGGCGGGGGCAGCCCCAGCATTTT. Its protein is CASSFGGRRGQPQHF. Combining the CDR3 with reference TRBV7-2 and TRBJ1-5 gives the whole variable domain GAGVSQSPSNKVTEKGKDVELRCDPISGHTALYWYRQSLGQGLEFLIYFQGNSAPDKSGLPSDRFSAERTGGSVSTLTIQRTQQEDSAVYLCASSFGGRRGQPQHFGDGTRLSIL.

In this sample, this clonotype turned up many times. The chain links TRBV29-1 to TRBJ2-1; 7 bases match TRBD1. With V trimmed by 4 bases and J by 3 bases, 12 bases remained unmatched. The V gene's germline CDR1 is SQVTM and CDR2 ANQGSEA. This CDR3 has 16 residues. The CDR3 sequence: CSVVPMTGTDYNEQFF. CDR3 DNA sequence: TGCAGCGTTGTCCCCATGACCGGGACAGACTACAATGAGCAGTTCTTC.

The chain joins TRBV18 to TRBJ2-3; 9 bases are shared with TRBD1. The CDR3 has 15 amino acids. Germline loops: CDR1 KGHSH, CDR2 LQKENI. V dropped 1 base and J dropped 3; count of bases not matched to a gene: 2. The CDR3 nucleotides read TGTGCCAGCTCACCACTAGGACAGGGGACAGATACGCAGTATTTT. It translates to CASSPLGQGTDTQYF.

This clonotype was observed many times. CDR3 sequence (DNA): TGTGCCAGCAGCCAAGATTTGTGGGGGCTCGATGAGCAGTTCTTC. It translates to CASSQDLWGLDEQFF. The V gene is TRBV14, the J gene TRBJ2-1, with a tentative D call TRBD1 (6 bases). CDR1 and CDR2 from the germline V gene are SGHDN and FVKESK. V was pared by 0 bases and J by 8 bases, with 14 bases between. This CDR3 has 15 amino acids.

This clonotype was seen at least ten times. V gene TRBV10-3 combines with J gene TRBJ2-7, with 7 bases matching TRBD2. The CDR3 sequence is 12 residues long. The V gene's germline CDR1 is ENHRY and CDR2 SYGVKD. With V trimmed by 4 bases and J by 4 bases, 1 base remained unmatched. CDR3 loop: CAISGGGYEQYF. CDR3 nucleotides: TGTGCCATCAGTGGGGGGGGGTACGAGCAGTACTTC.

This clonotype appeared a few times. The gene calls are TRBV5-4 and TRBJ2-2; maybe TRBD2 (6 bases). This CDR3 is built from 16 residues. V was cut by 2 bases and J by 3 bases, with 14 bases left in between. Germline V gene sequence: CDR1 SGHNT, CDR2 YYREEE (reference sequence). The CDR3 sequence is CASSFGLERDTGELFF. Written as DNA, the CDR3 is TGTGCCAGCAGCTTCGGTTTGGAGCGGGACACCGGGGAGCTGTTTTTT.

This clonotype showed up many times. The chain employs TRBV24-1 and TRBJ2-1; D is possibly TRBD2 (6 bases). Deletions cut 9 bases from V and 0 bases from J, with 20 bases between. This CDR3 comprises 17 residues. Germline loops: CDR1 KGHDR, CDR2 SFDVKD. CDR3 residues: CATSRRIAGSSYNEQFF. The CDR3 coding sequence is TGTGCCACCTCGAGACGGATCGCGGGGAGCTCCTACAATGAGCAGTTCTTC.

This clonotype occurred many times. The chain is built from TRBV5-6 and TRBJ1-5, with D tentatively TRBD1 (6 bases). This CDR3 is built from 15 residues. Germline lookup yields CDR1 SGHDT and CDR2 YYEEEE. Deletions cut 4 bases from V and 0 bases from J, with 11 bases between. The CDR3 sequence: CASSRGTRSNQPQHF. Here the CDR3 DNA reads TGTGCCAGCAGCCGTGGGACACGTAGCAATCAGCCCCAGCATTTT.

This clonotype was observed many times. This chain uses TRBV30 with TRBJ2-2; no firm D call. This CDR3 region has 12 residues. Trimming cost V 2 bases and J 5 bases, with 6 bases left between them. Germline V CDR1 and CDR2: GTSNPN, SVGIG (reference sequence). The CDR3 DNA is TGTGCCTGGAGTCCCCGTACCGGGGAGCTGTTTTTT. It translates to CAWSPRTGELFF. Together with reference TRBV30 and TRBJ2-2, the CDR3 gives the full variable domain: SQTIHQWPATLVQPVGSPLSLECTVEGTSNPNLYWYRQAAGRGLQLLFYSVGIGQISSEVPQNLSASRPQDRQFILSSKKLLLSDSGFYLCAWSPRTGELFFGEGSRLTVL.

This clonotype was recorded many times. The chain employs TRBV20-1 and TRBJ2-7; 8 bases are shared with TRBD1. Germline CDR1 is DFQATT and CDR2 is SNEGSKA (reference sequence). V dropped 6 bases and J dropped 4; count of bases not matched to a gene: 11. The CDR3 is 14 residues long. The CDR3 protein is CSADHGQGGYEQYF. In DNA, the CDR3 is TGCAGTGCCGACCACGGACAGGGCGGGTACGAGCAGTACTTC.

This clonotype has at least ten counts. The V and J genes are TRBV24-1 and TRBJ1-4; D uncertain. With 4 bases removed from V and 5 bases from J, the gap between germline ends came to 10 bases. The CDR3 loop spans 14 amino acids. Germline-derived CDR1 and CDR2 are KGHDR and SFDVKD. CDR3 amino acids: CATSDPGSNEKLFF. In DNA, the CDR3 is TGTGCCACCAGTGACCCAGGAAGCAATGAAAAACTGTTTTTT.